The source of this T cell receptor beta chain is a study of blood T cell repertoires in COVID-19. The CDR3 consists of 14 residues. CDR1 and CDR2 from the germline V gene are SEHNR and FQNEAQ (reference sequence). Trimming removed 3 bases at V and 1 base at J, with 9 bases between. Per the original methods: The assay estimated nucleated cells by amplifying reference gene primers. The data were produced by immunoSEQ multiplex PCR, yet TCRdb's version contains in-frame clones alone and is incomplete. The V and J calls and clone size are taken from that table; D and trimming were inferred from the DNA. Among 150,000 to 200,000 clones, around 80% were seen once, and the ten largest hold roughly 8%.

This chain connects TRBV7-9 to TRBJ1-1; the D is unclear. The sequencing sample was made of peripheral blood. The TCR sequence derives from a man aged 55 to 70 with acute or convalescent COVID-19. The CDR3 loop is CASSFREQNTEAFF. DNA of the CDR3: TGTGCCAGCAGCTTCCGAGAGCAGAACACTGAAGCTTTCTTT. The variable domain in full, completed from reference TRBV7-9 and TRBJ1-1, reads DTGVSQNPRHKITKRGQNVTFRCDPISEHNRLYWYRQTLGQGPEFLTYFQNEAQLEKSRLLSDRFSAERPKGSFSTLEIQRTEQGDSAMYLCASSFREQNTEAFFGQGTRLTVV.